These 27 T cell receptor beta chains were all obtained from the same sample, sequenced in a study of post-analysis software for immune sequencing data. TCR beta libraries were prepared from cDNA with unique molecular identifiers. Each CDR3 protein gets one entry after TCRdb re-called the PCR reads with MiXCR. The sample has about 820,000 distinct CDR3 sequences, 53% seen once; the top ten hold approximately 4.3%. Study-wide findings and caveats: Higher frequency in patients than in controls was seen for about five TRBV segments, with TRBV5-6, TRBV5-1 and TRBV20-1 among them.

The antigens these receptors bind are not known. Sequenced: blood. These receptors all come from a girl aged 5 to 17 with multiple sclerosis.

The V call is TRBV5-1, the J call TRBJ1-1; D gene uncertain. This CDR3 is 13 amino acids long. Germline CDR1 is SGHRS and CDR2 is YFSETQ. V was trimmed by 5 bases and J by 2 bases, leaving 10 bases between them. The CDR3 region is CASRISENTEAFF. The CDR3, as DNA: TGCGCCAGCAGGATTTCGGAAAACACTGAAGCTTTCTTT.

This chain uses TRBV20-1 with TRBJ2-5; the D gene is possibly TRBD2 (6 bases). Germline CDR1 is DFQATT and CDR2 is SNEGSKA (reference sequence). Trimming shortened V by 6 bases and J by 1 base, and 15 bases separated the two germline ends. The CDR3 covers 14 residues. This chain's CDR3 is CSAALGGTQETQYF. CDR3 nucleotides: TGCAGTGCCGCCCTCGGCGGGACCCAAGAGACCCAGTACTTC.

The chain links TRBV7-6 to TRBJ2-7; no clear D gene. CDR3 length: 13 residues. Per the germline V gene, CDR1 is SGHVS and CDR2 is FNYEAQ. Trimming pared 5 bases from V and 7 bases from J, leaving 15 bases between. CDR3 sequence reads: CASSRRSSEEQYF. CDR3 nucleotide sequence: TGTGCCAGCAGCCGACGCAGTTCTGAGGAGCAGTACTTC.

The chain recombines TRBV7-8 with TRBJ2-7; D perhaps matches TRBD2 (6 bases). CDR1 and CDR2 (germline): SGHVS, FQNEAQ. V lost 5 bases to trimming and J lost 0 bases, with 17 bases between them. The length of the CDR3 is 16 residues. DNA of the CDR3: TGTGCCAGCAGCGTAGGGACTGCACTCACCTCCTACGAGCAGTACTTC. Its translation is CASSVGTALTSYEQYF. Drawing the rest from reference TRBV7-8 and TRBJ2-7, the complete variable domain is GAGVSQSPRYKVAKRGQDVALRCDPISGHVSLFWYQQALGQGPEFLTYFQNEAQLDKSGLPSDRFFAERPEGSVSTLKIQRTQQEDSAVYLCASSVGTALTSYEQYFGPGTRLTVT.

V is TRBV20-1 and J is TRBJ2-1; D is tentatively TRBD1 or TRBD2 (7 bases each). The J call could be wrong; TRBJ2-7 is a better fit for the DNA end. This CDR3 is 13 amino acids long. CDR1 and CDR2 (germline): DFQATT, SNEGSKA (reference sequence). DNA for the CDR3: TGCAGTGCCAGGGGGGGAGTCTACAATGAGCAGTACTTC. This codes for CSARGGVYNEQYF.

This clonotype was seen more than once but under ten times. This sequence joins TRBV6-2 or TRBV6-3 and TRBJ2-7; D may be TRBD1 (5 bases). V shed 7 bases and J shed 0 bases, with 16 bases lying between them. CDR1 is MNHEY and CDR2 is SVGEGT in the germline V gene. The CDR3 has 15 residues. The CDR3 DNA reads TGTGCCAGCAACCTAGGCCCAGGGCACTCCTACGAGCAGTACTTC. Protein sequence: CASNLGPGHSYEQYF.

This chain uses TRBV16 with TRBJ1-6; D is unclear. Germline CDR1 reads KGHSY; CDR2 reads FQNENV. This CDR3 is 15 amino acids long. V was clipped by 2 bases and J by 13 bases, with 18 bases between them. This CDR3 is CASSQRPGRVSPLHF. For the CDR3, the DNA is TGTGCCAGCAGCCAACGGCCCGGCCGAGTGTCCCCCCTCCACTTT. Full variable domain (outside the CDR3, taken from reference TRBV16 and TRBJ1-6): GEEVAQTPKHLVRGEGQKAKLYCAPIKGHSYVFWYQQVLKNEFKFLISFQNENVFDETGMPKERFSAKCLPNSPCSLEIQATKLEDSAVYFCASSQRPGRVSPLHFGNGTRLTVT.

The chain links TRBV5-6 to TRBJ1-5; D call uncertain. There are 14 residues in the CDR3. The germline V gene has CDR1 SGHDT and CDR2 YYEEEE. V dropped 4 bases and J dropped 2 bases, with 10 bases sitting between them. CDR3 sequence: CASSVQIRNQPQHF. The CDR3 coding sequence is TGTGCCAGCAGCGTCCAGATCCGCAATCAGCCCCAGCATTTT.

This chain joins TRBV10-3 and TRBJ2-3; a weak D match, TRBD1 (6 bases). The germline V and J ends were trimmed by 6 bases and 3 bases, with 19 bases remaining between them. The CDR3 extends over 16 amino acids. CDR1 and CDR2 (germline): ENHRY, SYGVKD. CDR3 DNA sequence: TGTGCCATCAGCCCCAAAGCGGCAGGGGAGACAGATACGCAGTATTTT. Translating it yields CAISPKAAGETDTQYF.

This chain uses TRBV29-1 with TRBJ2-7; D may correspond to TRBD1 or TRBD2 (5 bases each). Trimming took off 7 bases at V and 6 bases at J, with 22 bases between the two ends. The CDR3 is 14 residues long. Germline values: CDR1 SQVTM, CDR2 ANQGSEA. The CDR3 nucleotides read TGCAGCGCGGCCGGGGCCCTCAGACGGGGCGAGCAGTACTTC. Translating it yields CSAAGALRRGEQYF.

This clonotype was seen just once. The chain uses TRBV6-1 and TRBJ2-2; D not certain. This CDR3 contains 13 residues. Germline-derived CDR1 and CDR2 are MNHNS and SASEGT. The ends were cut back, 1 base at V and 7 bases at J, with 7 bases in the middle. The CDR3 region is CASSEEGFGELFF. The CDR3, as DNA: TGTGCCAGCAGTGAAGAAGGGTTCGGGGAGCTGTTTTTT.

The rearrangement joins TRBV7-9 to TRBJ2-7, with D possibly being TRBD1 (6 bases). The J call is doubtful: the DNA matches TRBJ2-5 better. Germline CDR1 reads SEHNR; CDR2 reads FQNEAQ (reference sequence). This CDR3 contains 15 residues. This CDR3 is CASSLSLDRQETQYF. The CDR3 region has the DNA TGTGCCAGCAGCTTATCGTTGGACAGACAAGAGACCCAGTACTTC.

The V and J genes are TRBV20-1 and TRBJ2-5, with 7 nucleotides matching TRBD2. The CDR3 sequence is 16 residues long. Germline V gene lookup returns CDR1 DFQATT and CDR2 SNEGSKA (reference sequence). With 5 bases clipped from V and 2 bases from J, the junction kept 14 bases outside the gene matches. CDR3 in amino acids: CSAAGERGIGQETQYF. CDR3 nucleotides: TGCAGTGCTGCGGGGGAGCGGGGAATAGGTCAAGAGACCCAGTACTTC.

The sample holds many counts of this clonotype. The chain carries TRBV12-3 or TRBV12-4 and TRBJ2-7, with 10 nucleotides matching TRBD2. The ends lost 6 bases at V and 3 bases at J; junction bases unmatched: 5. The CDR3 totals 14 residues. The DNA for the CDR3 is TGTGCCAGCAGCTGGGCTAGCGGGAGCTACGAGCAGTACTTC. It yields the protein CASSWASGSYEQYF.

The rearrangement links TRBV5-1 to TRBJ2-3; perhaps D is TRBD1 or TRBD2 (5 bases each). Per the germline V gene, CDR1 is SGHRS and CDR2 is YFSETQ. The CDR3 extends over 14 amino acids. Trimming shortened V by 6 bases and J by 6 bases, and 17 bases separated the two germline ends. The CDR3 DNA reads as TGCGCCAGCACCATAGGGGACCCCCTTGATACGCAGTATTTT. Protein product: CASTIGDPLDTQYF. Together with reference TRBV5-1 and TRBJ2-3, the CDR3 gives the full variable domain: KAGVTQTPRYLIKTRGQQVTLSCSPISGHRSVSWYQQTPGQGLQFLFEYFSETQRNKGNFPGRFSGRQFSNSRSEMNVSTLELGDSALYLCASTIGDPLDTQYFGPGTRLTVL.

This rearrangement joins TRBV29-1 to TRBJ1-2; D is undetermined. The CDR3 runs 13 residues. Trimming pared 4 bases from V and 5 bases from J, leaving 14 bases between. Germline CDR1 SQVTM, CDR2 ANQGSEA. The CDR3 DNA follows: TGCAGCGTTGTACTGCGCCTCGGGTATGGCTACACCTTC. This codes for CSVVLRLGYGYTF.

The V gene is TRBV12-3 or TRBV12-4, the J gene TRBJ2-5; no clear D. The CDR3 totals 11 residues. Trimming stripped 6 bases from V and 7 bases from J, with 9 bases between. DNA of the CDR3: TGTGCCAGCAGCGTGTTGGTGACCCAGTACTTC. The encoded protein is CASSVLVTQYF.

The chain employs TRBV7-8 and TRBJ2-3, with 8 bases identical to TRBD2. Trimming removed 7 bases from V and 0 bases from J; junction bases left unmatched: 6. Per germline, CDR1 SGHVS and CDR2 FQNEAQ. The CDR3 has 15 residues. The CDR3 loop is CASNHQRGSTDTQYF. The CDR3 coding sequence is TGTGCCAGCAACCATCAGCGGGGGAGCACAGATACGCAGTATTTT.

The chain carries TRBV28 and TRBJ2-3; TRBD2 matches at 7 bases. With V trimmed by 7 bases and J by 0 bases, 4 bases remained unmatched. This CDR3 region has 14 residues. The germline V gene encodes CDR1 MDHEN and CDR2 SYDVKM. As DNA, the CDR3 is TGTGCCAGCACCAAGCGGGGCAGCACAGATACGCAGTATTTT. Translation: CASTKRGSTDTQYF.

The chain couples TRBV7-8 to TRBJ2-4; TRBD2 agrees at 8 bases. With the DNA end fitting TRBJ2-7 better, the J assignment may be wrong. The V gene's germline CDR1 is SGHVS and CDR2 FQNEAQ. This CDR3 is built from 14 residues. CDR3 DNA: TGTGCCAGCAGCCCGCGAGGGACTAGCTACGAGCAGTACTTC. It encodes CASSPRGTSYEQYF.

This chain's CDR3 is CASSLKLGLAGGPGDYEQYF. The CDR3 DNA reads TGTGCCAGCAGTTTAAAGCTCGGACTAGCGGGAGGGCCAGGGGACTACGAGCAGTACTTC. V usage is TRBV28 and J usage is TRBJ2-7; 15 nucleotides agree with TRBD2. The V gene end was trimmed by 2 bases and the J gene end by 3 bases; junction bases not matched to a gene: 14. The CDR3 extends over 20 amino acids. Germline CDR1 reads MDHEN; CDR2 reads SYDVKM.

The rearrangement joins TRBV10-3 to TRBJ1-2; 8 nucleotides match TRBD1. The germline gives CDR1 ENHRY, CDR2 SYGVKD. The CDR3 length is 15 residues. V shed 6 bases, J shed 4 bases, and the junction held 10 bases outside the gene matches. The CDR3 DNA reads as TGTGCCATCAGCCACCAGGGGGCCCCGTCCTATGGCTACACCTTC. Translation: CAISHQGAPSYGYTF.

The V call is TRBV2, the J call TRBJ1-2; 8 positions match TRBD1. V gave up 3 bases and J gave up 3 bases; unmatched junction bases: 12. The CDR3 is 17 residues long. The germline V gene encodes CDR1 SNHLY and CDR2 FYNNEI. CDR3 DNA: TGTGCCAGCAGTGACGTCCTTACAGGGGGATTGGACTATGGCTACACCTTC. Residues: CASSDVLTGGLDYGYTF.

V usage is TRBV7-2 and J usage is TRBJ2-1; 15 nucleotides agree with TRBD2. This CDR3 comprises 19 residues. Germline V gives CDR1 SGHTA, CDR2 FQGNSA. The junction had 15 bases not matched to a gene; V was cut back by 6 bases and J by 6 bases. DNA for the CDR3: TGTGCCAGCAGGGTTTGGACTAGCGGGAGGGTTATACGGGCCAATGAGCAGTTCTTC. Its protein product is CASRVWTSGRVIRANEQFF.

This clonotype was counted between two and nine times. The rearrangement joins TRBV5-1 to TRBJ2-5, with 8 bases that match TRBD1. Germline V gene sequence: CDR1 SGHRS, CDR2 YFSETQ. The V segment lost 2 bases and the J segment 5 bases; nucleotides outside the gene matches: 8. This CDR3 is 15 amino acids long. Written as DNA, the CDR3 is TGCGCCAGCAGCTTCGCCCGGGACAGGAGGGAGACCCAGTACTTC. This codes for CASSFARDRRETQYF.

The V gene is TRBV20-1, the J gene TRBJ2-4; 8 positions agree with TRBD2. The J call may not be correct, given that the DNA end is closer to TRBJ2-5. The CDR3 runs to 15 residues. Germline CDR1 and CDR2: DFQATT and SNEGSKA (reference sequence). The CDR3 DNA reads as TGCAGTGCTAGGATAGTAGCGGGGCTCCCCGAGACCCAGTACTTC. Translation gives CSARIVAGLPETQYF.

The CDR3 is CSGAVGGQEKLFF. In DNA form, the CDR3 reads TGCAGCGGCGCGGTGGGGGGGCAAGAAAAACTGTTTTTT. The chain employs TRBV29-1 and TRBJ1-4; maybe TRBD1 (6 bases). The CDR3 contains 13 residues. Germline V gene lookup returns CDR1 SQVTM and CDR2 ANQGSEA. Trimming took off 7 bases at V and 8 bases at J, with 17 bases between the two ends. Together with reference TRBV29-1 and TRBJ1-4, the CDR3 gives the full variable domain: SAVISQKPSRDICQRGTSLTIQCQVDSQVTMMFWYRQQPGQSLTLIATANQGSEATYESGFVIDKFPISRPNLTFSTLTVSNMSPEDSSIYLCSGAVGGQEKLFFGSGTQLSVL.